The 15 T cell receptor beta chains given below trace back to one sample, sequenced in a study of identical twins. TCRdb used MiXCR to reprocess the 5' RACE reads, holding one entry per CDR3 protein. The top ten hold roughly 0.3% of the sample, which has some 1,600,000 distinct CDR3 sequences, less than 40% seen once. The sample was cord blood. These receptors originate from a newborn girl in good health.

A few counts support this clonotype. The chain carries TRBV5-1 and TRBJ2-1; TRBD1 aligns across 8 bases. The trim removed 2 bases at V and 7 bases at J, leaving 8 bases unmatched. The CDR3 is made up of 15 amino acids. The germline gives CDR1 SGHRS, CDR2 YFSETQ. CDR3 in amino acids: CASSLTQGAGNEQFF. CDR3 coding DNA: TGCGCCAGCAGCTTAACTCAGGGGGCAGGAAATGAGCAGTTCTTC.

The rearrangement links TRBV13 to TRBJ2-1; the D gene could be TRBD1 or TRBD2 (6 bases each). The germline V and J ends were trimmed by 1 base and 11 bases, with 18 bases remaining between them. The CDR3 is 15 amino acids. Germline lookup yields CDR1 PRHDT and CDR2 FYEKMQ (reference sequence). The DNA for the CDR3 is TGTGCCAGCAGCTTAGACGGGGGCCGTAGGAATAAGCAGTTCTTC. Protein: CASSLDGGRRNKQFF.

V gene TRBV12-3 or TRBV12-4 combines with J gene TRBJ1-1; D call uncertain. The CDR3 length is 13 residues. Trimming left V 5 bases short and J 8 bases short, with 15 bases between. The CDR3 spells CASSILTRKEAFF. CDR3 DNA sequence: TGTGCCAGCAGTATCCTGACCCGAAAGGAAGCTTTCTTT.

This rearrangement joins TRBV13 to TRBJ2-7; D is ambiguous. The V end was cut by 5 bases, the J end by 0 bases, with 11 bases between. Germline V gene sequence: CDR1 PRHDT, CDR2 FYEKMQ (reference sequence). The CDR3 consists of 14 residues. The CDR3 spells CASSPRGPSYEQYF. The CDR3 DNA follows: TGTGCCAGCAGCCCCCGTGGGCCCTCCTACGAGCAGTACTTC.

Ten or more counts support this clonotype. V usage is TRBV12-3 or TRBV12-4 and J usage is TRBJ1-4; D unresolved. The germline V and J ends were trimmed by 6 bases and 0 bases, with 11 bases remaining between them. The CDR3 loop spans 15 amino acids. The CDR3 DNA sequence: TGTGCCAGCAGCCCTTTCCCAGCAACTAATGAAAAACTGTTTTTT. The encoded protein is CASSPFPATNEKLFF.

This clonotype was seen a few times. This chain uses TRBV20-1 with TRBJ2-3; 10 bases map to TRBD2. V gave up 5 bases and J gave up 2 bases; unmatched junction bases: 10. The CDR3 totals 16 residues. Germline values: CDR1 DFQATT, CDR2 SNEGSKA (reference sequence). The CDR3 DNA sequence: TGCAGTGCTCTAACCCCTGGACTAGCGGCCACAGATACGCAGTATTTT. This sequence encodes CSALTPGLAATDTQYF.

The chain recombines TRBV27 with TRBJ2-2; TRBD2 is a possible D gene (6 bases). CDR3 length: 15 residues. Germline CDR1 is MNHEY and CDR2 is SMNVEV (reference sequence). The V end was cut by 5 bases, the J end by 3 bases, with 13 bases between. CDR3 DNA: TGTGCCAGCAGTCGGGGGACGGTCTACACCGGGGAGCTGTTTTTT. Encoded protein: CASSRGTVYTGELFF.

The table lists this clonotype with a count of one. This rearrangement joins TRBV25-1 to TRBJ1-4; D possibly corresponds to TRBD1 (5 bases). The CDR3 covers 14 residues. Germline V gives CDR1 MGHDK, CDR2 SYGVNS. Trimming pared 3 bases from V and 6 bases from J, leaving 11 bases between. CDR3 amino acids: CASSEKGRDEKLFF. CDR3 bases: TGTGCCAGCAGTGAGAAGGGACGGGATGAAAAACTGTTTTTT.

This clonotype was observed a handful of times. V is TRBV6-6 and J is TRBJ1-5; tentatively, D is TRBD1 (5 bases). From germline, CDR1 is MNHNY and CDR2 SVGAGI (reference sequence). The CDR3 consists of 16 residues. The V end was cut by 0 bases, the J end by 3 bases, with 12 bases between. The CDR3 nucleotides are TGTGCCAGCAGTTACTCTCCAGGGAGCACCAATCAGCCCCAGCATTTT. Its translation is CASSYSPGSTNQPQHF.

This clonotype has more than one count but fewer than ten. The gene calls are TRBV20-1 and TRBJ2-4; tentative D call: TRBD1 (6 bases). The CDR3 spans 14 residues. V was clipped by 6 bases and J by 1 base, with 13 bases between them. The germline gives CDR1 DFQATT, CDR2 SNEGSKA (reference sequence). The CDR3 DNA reads as TGCAGTGCGTCGTGGGGGCAGGCCAAAAACATTCAGTACTTC. Residues: CSASWGQAKNIQYF.

As regards this clonotype: It may be a read error: a sequence one base away is much more abundant. The gene calls are TRBV12-3 or TRBV12-4 and TRBJ2-7, with D unclear. This CDR3 has 15 residues. The CDR3 loop is CASSPGTTFSCEQYF. In nucleotides, the CDR3 is TGTGCCAGCAGCCCCGGAACCACCTTCTCCTGCGAGCAGTACTTC.

This clonotype was seen only a few times. The chain combines TRBV25-1 with TRBJ2-7; D is unclear. Trimming removed 2 bases at V and 2 bases at J, with 13 bases between. Germline CDR1 reads MGHDK; CDR2 reads SYGVNS. There are 15 residues in the CDR3. Here the CDR3 DNA reads TGTGCCAGCAGTGAAATCCTATCGCCGCCCTACGAGCAGTACTTC. Its translation is CASSEILSPPYEQYF.

The chain is built from TRBV5-1 and TRBJ2-7, with 11 bases lining up with TRBD1. V was clipped by 6 bases and J by 5 bases; unmatched bases: 7. The CDR3 sequence is 14 residues long. Germline V lookup: CDR1 SGHRS, CDR2 YFSETQ. In DNA form, the CDR3 reads TGCGCCAGCATTGGAGGGACAGGGGGAGACGAGCAGTACTTC. As protein: CASIGGTGGDEQYF.

This sequence joins TRBV24-1 and TRBJ2-1; 9 bases fit TRBD2. The CDR3 consists of 16 residues. The V and J ends lost 1 base and 4 bases, in that order; junction bases with no gene match: 4. From germline, CDR1 is KGHDR and CDR2 SFDVKD. The CDR3 loop reads CATSDLPSGKYNEQFF. The DNA of the CDR3 is TGTGCCACCAGTGATTTACCTAGCGGGAAATACAATGAGCAGTTCTTC.

This clonotype was recorded at least ten times. V is TRBV29-1 and J is TRBJ2-7; 10 positions agree with TRBD2. Germline values: CDR1 SQVTM, CDR2 ANQGSEA. The V and J ends lost 4 bases and 3 bases, in that order; junction bases with no gene match: 6. This CDR3 is built from 14 residues. CDR3 nucleotide sequence: TGCAGCGTTGGAAGCCTAGCGGGAGACTACGAGCAGTACTTC. Protein product: CSVGSLAGDYEQYF.